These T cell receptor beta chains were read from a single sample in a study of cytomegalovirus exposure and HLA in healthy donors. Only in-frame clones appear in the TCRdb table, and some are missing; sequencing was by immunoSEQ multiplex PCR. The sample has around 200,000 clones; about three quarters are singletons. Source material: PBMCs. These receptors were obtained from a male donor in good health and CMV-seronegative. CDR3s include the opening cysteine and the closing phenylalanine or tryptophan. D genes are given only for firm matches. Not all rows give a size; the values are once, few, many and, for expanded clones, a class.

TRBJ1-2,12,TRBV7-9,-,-,CASSFGADGYTF,TGTGCCAGCAGCTTCGGTGCGGATGGCTACACCTTC
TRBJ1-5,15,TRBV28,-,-,CASTKRGGWDQPQHF,TGTGCCAGCACTAAAAGGGGGGGCTGGGATCAGCCCCAGCATTTT
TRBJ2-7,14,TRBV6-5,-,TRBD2,CASSQTSAAYEQYF,TGTGCCAGCAGTCAGACTAGCGCAGCCTACGAGCAGTACTTC
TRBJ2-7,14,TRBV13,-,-,CASSPQGRAYEQYF,TGTGCCAGCAGCCCCCAGGGGAGGGCCTACGAGCAGTACTTC
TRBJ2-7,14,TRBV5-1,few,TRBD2,CASSLAGDSYEQYF,TGCGCCAGCAGCTTAGCGGGAGACTCTTACGAGCAGTACTTC
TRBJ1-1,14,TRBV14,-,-,CASSQEVRRTEAFF,TGTGCCAGCAGCCAAGAGGTGCGGAGAACTGAAGCTTTCTTT
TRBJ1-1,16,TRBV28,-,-,CASRQPGSGSGTEAFF,TGTGCCAGCAGGCAACCCGGGAGCGGGTCGGGTACTGAAGCTTTCTTT
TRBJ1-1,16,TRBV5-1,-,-,CASSRGISIRNTEAFF,TGCGCCAGCAGCAGGGGGATCTCTATACGGAACACTGAAGCTTTCTTT
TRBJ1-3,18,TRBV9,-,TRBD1,CASSVTRQGSLSGNTIYF,TGTGCCAGCAGCGTAACCAGACAGGGATCCTTATCTGGAAACACCATATATTTT
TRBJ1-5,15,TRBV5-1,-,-,CASSERAGDNQPQHF,TGCGCCAGCAGCGAGCGGGCGGGTGACAATCAGCCCCAGCATTTT
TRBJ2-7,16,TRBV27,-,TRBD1,CASSLDREHSFYEQYF,TGTGCCAGCAGTTTAGACAGGGAACACAGTTTCTACGAGCAGTACTTC
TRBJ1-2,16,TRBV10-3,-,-,CAISDIRQATNYGYTF,TGTGCCATCAGTGACATAAGACAGGCGACAAACTATGGCTACACCTTC
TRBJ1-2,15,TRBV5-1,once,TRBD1,CASSTRQGAAYGYTF,TGCGCCAGCAGCACCCGACAGGGGGCCGCCTATGGCTACACCTTC
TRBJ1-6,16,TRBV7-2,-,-,CASSPRGNSFRSPLHF,TGTGCCAGCAGCCCCCGGGGGAATTCGTTCAGATCACCCCTCCACTTT
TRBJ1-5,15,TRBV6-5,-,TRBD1,CASSPDRGWYQPQHF,TGTGCCAGCAGCCCGGACAGGGGGTGGTATCAGCCCCAGCATTTT
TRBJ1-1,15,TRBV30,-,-,CAWSVVGTPNTEAFF,TGTGCCTGGAGTGTAGTAGGGACACCGAACACTGAAGCTTTCTTT
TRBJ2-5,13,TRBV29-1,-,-,CSGYREWGETQYF,TGCAGCGGCTACAGGGAATGGGGAGAGACCCAGTACTTC
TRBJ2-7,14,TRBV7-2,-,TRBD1,CASTLGGQGKEKYF,TGTGCCAGCACCCTAGGGGGACAGGGAAAGGAGAAGTACTTC
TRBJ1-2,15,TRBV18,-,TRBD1,CASSHRQGANYGYTF,TGTGCCAGCTCACACCGACAGGGGGCCAACTATGGCTACACCTTC
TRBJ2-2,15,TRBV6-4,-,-,CASSASGSNTGELFF,TGTGCCAGCAGTGCCTCAGGGAGTAACACCGGGGAGCTGTTTTTT
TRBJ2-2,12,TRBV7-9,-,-,CASSFQAGELFF,TGTGCCAGCAGCTTCCAGGCCGGGGAGCTGTTTTTT
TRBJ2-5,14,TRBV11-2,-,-,CASSLELPQETQYF,TGTGCCAGCAGCTTAGAACTACCTCAAGAGACCCAGTACTTC
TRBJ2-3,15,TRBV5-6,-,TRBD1,CASSWGQGSTDTQYF,TGTGCCAGCAGCTGGGGACAGGGCTCCACAGATACGCAGTATTTT
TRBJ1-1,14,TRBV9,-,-,CASSRQVMNTEAFF,TGTGCCAGCTCTCGACAGGTCATGAACACTGAAGCTTTCTTT
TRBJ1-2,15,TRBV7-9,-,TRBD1,CASSEAGTGRYGYTF,TGTGCCAGCAGCGAAGCCGGGACAGGGAGGTATGGCTACACCTTC
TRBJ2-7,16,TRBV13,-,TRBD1,CASSYPGTGGRYEQYF,TGTGCCAGCAGCTACCCGGGGACAGGGGGAAGGTACGAGCAGTACTTC
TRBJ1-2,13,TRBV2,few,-,CASSGGQNYGYTF,TGTGCCAGCAGCGGAGGACAGAACTATGGCTACACCTTC
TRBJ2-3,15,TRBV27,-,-,CASSPRLRDTDTQYF,TGTGCCAGCAGTCCCCGACTCCGAGATACAGATACGCAGTATTTT
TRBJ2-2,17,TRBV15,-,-,CATSRVLDSANTGELFF,TGTGCCACCAGCAGAGTGTTGGACAGCGCGAACACCGGGGAGCTGTTTTTT
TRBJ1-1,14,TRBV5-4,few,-,CASSSGTQNTEAFF,TGTGCCAGCAGCTCCGGGACACAGAACACTGAAGCTTTCTTT
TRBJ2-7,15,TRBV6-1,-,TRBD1,CASSVPGQDSYEQYF,TGTGCCAGCAGTGTACCGGGACAGGACTCCTACGAGCAGTACTTC
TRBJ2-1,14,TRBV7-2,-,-,CASSPGSSYNEQFF,TGTGCCAGCAGCCCCGGGAGCTCCTACAATGAGCAGTTCTTC
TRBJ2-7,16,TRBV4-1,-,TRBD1,CASSQDTWDRVYEQYF,TGCGCCAGCAGCCAAGATACTTGGGACAGGGTATACGAGCAGTACTTC
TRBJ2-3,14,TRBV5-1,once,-,CASSLVGSTDTQYF,TGCGCCAGCAGCTTGGTGGGGAGTACAGATACGCAGTATTTT
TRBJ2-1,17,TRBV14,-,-,CASSHFDWTQGGNEQFF,TGTGCCAGCAGCCACTTTGATTGGACACAGGGTGGCAATGAGCAGTTCTTC
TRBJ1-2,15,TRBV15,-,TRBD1,CATSMGQSHNYGYTF,TGTGCCACCAGCATGGGACAGAGCCATAACTATGGCTACACCTTC
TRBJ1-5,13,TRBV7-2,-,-,CASSLMGHQPQHF,TGTGCCAGCAGCTTAATGGGGCATCAGCCCCAGCATTTT
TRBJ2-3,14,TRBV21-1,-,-,CASSNGGCTDTQYF,TGTGCCAGCAGCAACGGAGGATGCACAGATACGCAGTATTTT
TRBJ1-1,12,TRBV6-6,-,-,CASSTHGQQAFF,TGTGCCAGCAGTACTCACGGACAGCAAGCTTTCTTT
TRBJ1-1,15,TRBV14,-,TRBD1,CASSRGTGGRAEAFF,TGTGCCAGCAGCCGAGGGACAGGGGGCCGGGCTGAAGCTTTCTTT
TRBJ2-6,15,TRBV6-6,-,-,CASSYRGSGANVLTF,TGTGCCAGCAGTTACAGGGGCTCCGGGGCCAACGTCCTGACTTTC
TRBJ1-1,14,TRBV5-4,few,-,CASSLEQGYTEAFF,TGTGCCAGCAGCTTGGAGCAGGGGTACACTGAAGCTTTCTTT
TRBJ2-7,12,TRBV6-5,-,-,CASSQALGEQYF,TGTGCCAGCAGTCAGGCGTTAGGCGAGCAGTACTTC
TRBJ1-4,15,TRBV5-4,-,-,CASSLAGRAGEKLFF,TGTGCCAGCAGCTTGGCCGGGAGGGCTGGCGAAAAACTGTTTTTT
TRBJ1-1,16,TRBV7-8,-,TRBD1,CASSLRGQAWNTEAFF,TGTGCCAGCAGCTTAAGGGGACAGGCCTGGAACACTGAAGCTTTCTTT
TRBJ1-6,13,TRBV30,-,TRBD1,CAWGGTGVSPLHF,TGTGCCTGGGGAGGGACAGGGGTTTCACCCCTCCACTTT
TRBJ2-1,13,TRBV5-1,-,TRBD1,CASSSDRGDEQFF,TGCGCCAGCAGCAGCGACAGGGGGGATGAGCAGTTCTTC
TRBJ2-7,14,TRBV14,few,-,CASRTGHPPYEQYF,TGTGCCAGCAGGACGGGACACCCTCCCTACGAGCAGTACTTC
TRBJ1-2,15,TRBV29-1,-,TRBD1,CSAGTGGLVNYGYTF,TGCAGCGCCGGGACAGGGGGTCTAGTAAACTATGGCTACACCTTC
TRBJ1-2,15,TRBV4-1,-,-,CASSQDLRTIYGYTF,TGCGCCAGCAGCCAAGATCTCCGAACAATCTATGGCTACACCTTC
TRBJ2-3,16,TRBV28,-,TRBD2,CASSLLAGSVTDTQYF,TGTGCCAGCAGTTTATTAGCGGGGTCCGTCACAGATACGCAGTATTTT
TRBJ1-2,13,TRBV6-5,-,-,CASSPDSAYGYTF,TGTGCCAGCAGTCCCGACTCAGCCTATGGCTACACCTTC
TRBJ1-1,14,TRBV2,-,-,CASSRRFMDTEAFF,TGTGCCAGCAGTAGGAGGTTTATGGACACTGAAGCTTTCTTT
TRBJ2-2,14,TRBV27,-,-,CASSFQSQAGELFF,TGTGCCAGCAGTTTCCAATCTCAGGCCGGGGAGCTGTTTTTT
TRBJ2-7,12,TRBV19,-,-,CASSIPGYEQYF,TGTGCCAGTAGTATACCCGGCTACGAGCAGTACTTC
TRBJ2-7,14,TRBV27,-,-,CASSFYSSSYEQYF,TGTGCCAGCAGTTTTTACTCGTCCTCCTACGAGCAGTACTTC
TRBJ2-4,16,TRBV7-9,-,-,CASSLGLAWGENIQYF,TGTGCCAGCAGCTTAGGCCTGGCTTGGGGCGAGAACATTCAGTACTTC
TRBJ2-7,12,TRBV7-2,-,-,CASSPSRHEQYF,TGTGCCAGCAGCCCCTCGAGGCACGAGCAGTACTTC
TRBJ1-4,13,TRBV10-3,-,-,CAISESTGEKLFF,TGTGCCATCAGTGAGTCGACCGGGGAAAAACTGTTTTTT